Shown below are 32 T cell receptor beta chains from a single sample sequenced in a study of cytomegalovirus exposure and HLA in healthy donors. Researchers ran the PCR with 60 Vbeta and 13 Jbeta primers. Profiling relied on immunoSEQ multiplex PCR, and the TCRdb table lists in-frame clones only, not all of them. The sample has tens of thousands of clones, and its top ten clones hold roughly 14%. The sequenced sample consisted of PBMCs. The receptor source for this set is a man in his fifties in good health and CMV-seropositive.

This sequence joins TRBV7-9 and TRBJ2-1; TRBD2 matches at 7 bases. This CDR3 has 15 amino acids. From germline, CDR1 is SEHNR and CDR2 FQNEAQ (reference sequence). Trimming cost V 6 bases and J 6 bases; bases outside gene matches: 11. CDR3 coding DNA: TGTGCCAGCAGTGCCCAGGCGGGAGCTGCCAATGAGCAGTTCTTC. Translating it yields CASSAQAGAANEQFF.

The rearrangement joins TRBV7-2 to TRBJ1-2, with D unresolved. V dropped 5 bases and J dropped 8 bases, with 21 bases sitting between them. Germline CDR1 is SGHTA and CDR2 is FQGNSA. There are 15 residues in the CDR3. The CDR3 region is CASSPVSGGGLGYTF. The CDR3 DNA is TGTGCCAGCAGCCCCGTATCCGGAGGTGGTTTGGGCTACACCTTC.

The chain recombines TRBV29-1 with TRBJ2-3, with 9 nucleotides matching TRBD1. V dropped 6 bases and J dropped 2; count of bases not matched to a gene: 9. The CDR3 length is 15 residues. CDR1 SQVTM and CDR2 ANQGSEA come from the germline V gene. CDR3 residues: CSVDTGTGLTDTQYF. The CDR3 region has the DNA TGCAGCGTGGACACCGGGACAGGGCTCACAGATACGCAGTATTTT.

The V and J genes are TRBV6-4 and TRBJ1-1; 8 bases are a match to TRBD1. This CDR3 region has 17 residues. Germline values: CDR1 MRHNA, CDR2 SNTAGT. Trimming at V came to 2 bases and at J to 1 base, leaving 9 bases not matched to a gene. The CDR3 sequence is CASSDQGPGQENTEAFF. The DNA for the CDR3 is TGTGCCAGCAGTGACCAAGGCCCGGGACAGGAGAACACTGAAGCTTTCTTT.

The chain combines TRBV20-1 with TRBJ1-1; D uncertain. Trimming removed 3 bases at V and 6 bases at J, with 8 bases between. The CDR3 covers 11 residues. Germline CDR1 and CDR2: DFQATT and SNEGSKA (reference sequence). The CDR3 region has the DNA TGCAGTGCTAGTCGTTATTCTGAAGCTTTCTTT. Protein: CSASRYSEAFF.

A remark on this clone: One junction end disagrees with the germline gene, perhaps due to a read error. V gene TRBV5-1 combines with J gene TRBJ1-2, with D tentatively TRBD1 (5 bases). The CDR3 has 14 amino acids. Germline assignment: CDR1 SGHRS and CDR2 YFSETQ. This CDR3 is CASSLINPQGGYNF. The CDR3 DNA follows: TGCGCCAGCAGCTTGATAAACCCGCAGGGTGGCTACAACTTC.

The J gene is TRBJ2-1, the V gene TRBV5-1; 10 nucleotides align to TRBD1. This CDR3 contains 15 residues. J was trimmed by 7 bases and V by 4 bases; bases with no gene match: 8. In germline, CDR1 is SGHRS, CDR2 YFSETQ. The CDR3 is CASSPIGTGVNEQFF. CDR3 nucleotides: TGCGCCAGCAGCCCTATCGGGACAGGGGTGAATGAGCAGTTCTTC.

The chain uses TRBV5-6 and TRBJ1-5; the match to TRBD1 covers 10 bases. Germline-derived CDR1 and CDR2 are SGHDT and YYEEEE. The CDR3 consists of 14 residues. Trimming cost V 3 bases and J 5 bases; bases outside gene matches: 2. The chain's CDR3 is CASSSGQGDQPQHF. The DNA for the CDR3 is TGTGCCAGCAGCTCCGGACAGGGGGATCAGCCCCAGCATTTT. Based on the CDR3 plus reference TRBV5-6 and TRBJ1-5, the full variable domain is DAGVTQSPTHLIKTRGQQVTLRCSPKSGHDTVSWYQQALGQGPQFIFQYYEEEERQRGNFPDRFSGHQFPNYSSELNVNALLLGDSALYLCASSSGQGDQPQHFGDGTRLSIL.

Written as DNA, the CDR3 is TGCAGCGTTGTCTCACAGGATCCTCTAAGTGTCACTGAAGCTTTCTTT. This sequence encodes CSVVSQDPLSVTEAFF. The chain couples TRBV29-1 to TRBJ1-1; weak D call: TRBD1 (5 bases). Between the trimmed V and J ends, which lost 4 bases and 4 bases, there was a span of 22 bases. Germline CDR1 and CDR2: SQVTM and ANQGSEA. The CDR3 sequence is 16 residues long.

J is TRBJ2-7 and V is TRBV11-3, with TRBD2 matching 7 bases. Germline CDR1 is SGHNT and CDR2 is YENEEA. Germline trimming cut 5 bases from V and 3 bases from J; bases unmatched to any gene: 19. The CDR3 has 18 residues. The chain's CDR3 is CASSPERAGEPGGYEQYF. The CDR3 bases are TGTGCCAGCAGCCCCGAAAGGGCGGGAGAACCTGGGGGCTACGAGCAGTACTTC. Together with reference TRBV11-3 and TRBJ2-7, the CDR3 gives the full variable domain: EAGVVQSPRYKIIEKKQPVAFWCNPISGHNTLYWYLQNLGQGPELLIRYENEEAVDDSQLPKDRFSAERLKGVDSTLKIQPAELGDSAVYLCASSPERAGEPGGYEQYFGPGTRLTVT.

J is TRBJ2-1 and V is TRBV25-1, with D perhaps TRBD2 (5 bases). This CDR3 spans 14 amino acids. Germline CDR1 reads MGHDK; CDR2 reads SYGVNS. The ends were cut back, 6 bases at V and 3 bases at J, with 12 bases in the middle. The CDR3 loop is CASSAPDFYNEQFF. In nucleotides, the CDR3 is TGTGCCAGCAGCGCCCCGGACTTCTACAATGAGCAGTTCTTC.

J is TRBJ1-1 and V is TRBV7-9, with 7 bases matching TRBD1. There are 14 residues in the CDR3. Germline V CDR1 and CDR2: SEHNR, FQNEAQ (reference sequence). The ends lost 5 bases at V and 2 bases at J; junction bases unmatched: 5. The CDR3 DNA is TGTGCCAGCAGCCTGGGGGACAGAAACACTGAAGCTTTCTTT. It is translated as CASSLGDRNTEAFF.

The V call is TRBV7-2, the J call TRBJ2-7; D is perhaps TRBD2 (6 bases). The CDR3 covers 16 residues. Germline CDR1 is SGHTA and CDR2 is FQGNSA. V shed 2 bases and J shed 3 bases, with 17 bases lying between them. CDR3 DNA sequence: TGTGCCAGCAGCTTAATGTTGGCGCGGAGGGGCTACGAGCAGTACTTC. This sequence encodes CASSLMLARRGYEQYF.

The chain recombines TRBV4-2 with TRBJ1-1; D is possibly TRBD1 (5 bases). Deletions cut 0 bases from V and 2 bases from J, with 10 bases between. This CDR3 region has 15 residues. CDR1 and CDR2 from the germline V gene are LGHNA and YNFKEQ. The CDR3: CASSQETGGNTEAFF. The CDR3 nucleotides read TGTGCCAGCAGCCAAGAAACGGGGGGAAACACTGAAGCTTTCTTT.

The chain employs TRBV4-3 and TRBJ1-4, with a possible D match to TRBD1 (5 bases). The V and J ends lost 0 bases and 7 bases respectively, with 18 bases between them. This CDR3 region has 17 residues. CDR1 is LGHNA and CDR2 is YSLEER in the germline V gene. The CDR3 coding sequence is TGCGCCAGCAGCCAAGACCCGGGGACGGGAGTGGGTGAAAAACTGTTTTTT. This encodes CASSQDPGTGVGEKLFF.

The chain has TRBV7-3 and TRBJ2-4; a possible D gene is TRBD2 (5 bases). The germline V gene has CDR1 SGHTA and CDR2 FQGTGA. Trimming took 5 bases from V and 7 from J, leaving 15 bases between them. The length of the CDR3 is 14 residues. The CDR3 is CASSPGETTNIQYF. CDR3 sequence (DNA): TGTGCCAGCAGCCCCGGGGAGACCACTAACATTCAGTACTTC.

The chain recombines TRBV10-3 with TRBJ1-5; 8 positions match TRBD1. The germline CDR1 and CDR2 sequences are ENHRY and SYGVKD. The V and J ends lost 6 bases and 4 bases, in that order; junction bases with no gene match: 11. The CDR3 sequence is 16 residues long. In DNA form, the CDR3 reads TGTGCCATCAGGGATCCCGGGCAGGGGGCGAATCAGCCCCAGCATTTT. Translation gives CAIRDPGQGANQPQHF.

The chain has TRBV9 and TRBJ1-2, with 7 bases that match TRBD1. This CDR3 spans 14 amino acids. J gave up 4 bases and V 4 bases, and 7 bases lay outside the gene matches. CDR1 is SGDLS, CDR2 YYNGEE, per germline. The CDR3 sequence: CASSTRDSFYGYTF. DNA for the CDR3: TGTGCCAGCAGCACTAGGGACAGCTTCTATGGCTACACCTTC.

The chain combines TRBV6-5 with TRBJ1-1; 11 nucleotides line up with TRBD1. The CDR3 is 15 residues long. V dropped 7 bases and J dropped 5; count of bases not matched to a gene: 9. Per germline, CDR1 MNHEY and CDR2 SVGAGI. CDR3 sequence (DNA): TGTGCCAGCACCCGAGGGACAGGGGGTATAACTGAAGCTTTCTTT. Translating it yields CASTRGTGGITEAFF.

This chain joins TRBV4-3 and TRBJ2-3, with 10 bases aligning to TRBD2. The germline CDR1 and CDR2 sequences are LGHNA and YSLEER. After removal of 1 base from V and 2 bases from J, the junction contained 3 bases not matched to a gene. The CDR3 contains 16 residues. This CDR3 is CASSQGTSGNTDTQYF. CDR3 sequence (DNA): TGCGCCAGCAGCCAAGGGACTAGCGGAAACACAGATACGCAGTATTTT.

The chain joins TRBV7-2 to TRBJ1-2; 7 bases are a match to TRBD1. The CDR3 has 13 amino acids. The germline V gene has CDR1 SGHTA and CDR2 FQGNSA. The trim removed 5 bases at V and 3 bases at J, leaving 3 bases unmatched. CDR3 nucleotide sequence: TGTGCCAGCAGCCGTACAGGGGACTATGGCTACACCTTC. Translating gives CASSRTGDYGYTF.

This chain connects TRBV10-1 to TRBJ1-5; D is perhaps TRBD1 (5 bases). Germline V CDR1 and CDR2: WNHNN, SYGVQD (reference sequence). This CDR3 has 11 amino acids. V lost 11 bases to trimming and J lost 6 bases, with 11 bases between them. CDR3 bases: TGCGCCGGTCATAGGGGTCAGCCCCAGCATTTT. Translating it yields CAGHRGQPQHF.

J is TRBJ2-7 and V is TRBV10-2; maybe TRBD2 (6 bases). CDR3 length: 14 amino acids. The V end lost 3 bases, the J end lost 7 bases, and 16 bases lay between the germline ends. The germline V gene encodes CDR1 WSHSY and CDR2 SAAADI. The CDR3 spells CASSEGRGVKEQYV. In DNA, the CDR3 is TGCGCCAGCAGTGAAGGGCGCGGGGTGAAGGAGCAGTACGTC.

This sequence joins TRBV9 and TRBJ1-3; D uncertain. CDR1 and CDR2 (germline): SGDLS, YYNGEE. V was clipped by 4 bases and J by 8 bases, with 16 bases between them. The CDR3 has 14 amino acids. The DNA for the CDR3 is TGTGCCAGCAGCCGAGACGTCCTCCGGGACACCATATATTTT. Translated: CASSRDVLRDTIYF.

V usage is TRBV6-1 and J usage is TRBJ1-5; D not certain. In germline, CDR1 is MNHNS, CDR2 SASEGT. There are 15 residues in the CDR3. Trimming cost V 6 bases and J 0 bases, with 12 bases left between them. CDR3 protein: CASRGETVSNQPQHF. Here the CDR3 DNA reads TGTGCCAGCAGGGGAGAAACTGTTAGCAATCAGCCCCAGCATTTT.

The chain is built from TRBV7-9 and TRBJ2-1; TRBD2 agrees at 7 bases. V lost 1 base to trimming and J lost 9 bases; unmatched junction nucleotides: 6. Germline lookup yields CDR1 SEHNR and CDR2 FQNEAQ (reference sequence). The CDR3 is made up of 14 amino acids. The CDR3 nucleotides are TGTGCCAGCAGCTTAGGTGGGACTACCGCTGAGCAGTTCTTC. Amino acid sequence: CASSLGGTTAEQFF.

The chain is built from TRBV29-1 and TRBJ1-2; TRBD1 matches at 7 bases. V shed 4 bases, J shed 8 bases, and the junction held 16 bases outside the gene matches. The CDR3 length is 15 residues. Looked up from germline, CDR1 is SQVTM and CDR2 is ANQGSEA. This CDR3 is CSVGVGWGQRYGYTF. The CDR3 DNA reads TGCAGCGTTGGGGTAGGTTGGGGACAGAGGTACGGCTACACCTTC.

The chain recombines TRBV4-3 with TRBJ2-5, with D possibly TRBD1 on 6 matching bases. The ends were cut back, 1 base at V and 5 bases at J, with 17 bases in the middle. This CDR3 is 16 amino acids long. Per germline, CDR1 LGHNA and CDR2 YSLEER. The DNA for the CDR3 is TGCGCCAGCAGCCAAGGGGGGATCGAAAGGGGGGAGACCCAGTACTTC. It is translated as CASSQGGIERGETQYF.

The V call is TRBV18, the J call TRBJ2-7; 11 bases are shared with TRBD1. This CDR3 has 15 amino acids. Germline V CDR1 and CDR2: KGHSH, LQKENI. After removal of 5 bases from V and 3 bases from J, the junction contained 6 bases not matched to a gene. The CDR3: CASSSGDRGDYEQYF. The CDR3 DNA sequence: TGTGCCAGCTCATCGGGGGACAGGGGGGACTACGAGCAGTACTTC.

The chain combines TRBV12-5 with TRBJ2-5; 7 bases align to TRBD1. The CDR3 totals 13 residues. With V trimmed by 9 bases and J by 5 bases, 9 bases remained unmatched. Germline V gives CDR1 LGHNT, CDR2 FRNRAP. CDR3 in DNA: TGTGCTAGCCAAGGGGGCTGGGGGGAGACCCAGTACTTC. Amino acids: CASQGGWGETQYF.

The chain combines TRBV5-1 with TRBJ2-7, with D perhaps matching TRBD2 (5 bases). CDR3 length: 14 amino acids. The V and J ends lost 3 bases and 3 bases respectively, with 13 bases between them. Germline CDR1 SGHRS, CDR2 YFSETQ. As DNA, the CDR3 is TGCGCCAGCAGCTGGTTCCGGGGAAACTACGAGCAGTACTTC. Translation gives CASSWFRGNYEQYF. Using reference TRBV5-1 and TRBJ2-7 for the parts outside the CDR3, the full variable domain is KAGVTQTPRYLIKTRGQQVTLSCSPISGHRSVSWYQQTPGQGLQFLFEYFSETQRNKGNFPGRFSGRQFSNSRSEMNVSTLELGDSALYLCASSWFRGNYEQYFGPGTRLTVT.

V gene TRBV7-9 combines with J gene TRBJ1-3; D is possibly TRBD1 (5 bases). The CDR3 is 15 amino acids. Germline CDR1 is SEHNR and CDR2 is FQNEAQ (reference sequence). The V end was cut by 5 bases, the J end by 0 bases, with 11 bases between. The CDR3 loop reads CASSPRALSGNTIYF. As DNA, the CDR3 is TGTGCCAGCAGCCCCAGGGCTCTCTCTGGAAACACCATATATTTT. Complete variable domain (other parts from reference TRBV7-9 and TRBJ1-3): DTGVSQNPRHKITKRGQNVTFRCDPISEHNRLYWYRQTLGQGPEFLTYFQNEAQLEKSRLLSDRFSAERPKGSFSTLEIQRTEQGDSAMYLCASSPRALSGNTIYFGEGSWLTVV.